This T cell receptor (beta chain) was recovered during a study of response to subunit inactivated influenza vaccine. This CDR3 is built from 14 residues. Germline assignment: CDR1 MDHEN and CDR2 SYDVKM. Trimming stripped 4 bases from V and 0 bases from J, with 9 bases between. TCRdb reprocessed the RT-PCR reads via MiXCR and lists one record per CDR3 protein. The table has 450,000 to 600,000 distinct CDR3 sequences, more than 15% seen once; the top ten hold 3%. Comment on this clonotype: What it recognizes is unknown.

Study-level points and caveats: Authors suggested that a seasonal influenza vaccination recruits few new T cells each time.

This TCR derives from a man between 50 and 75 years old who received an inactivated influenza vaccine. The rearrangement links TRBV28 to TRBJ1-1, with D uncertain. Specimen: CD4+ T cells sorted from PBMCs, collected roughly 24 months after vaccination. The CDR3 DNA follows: TGTGCCAGCAGTTATCGCAGCCTGAACACTGAAGCTTTCTTT. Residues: CASSYRSLNTEAFF.